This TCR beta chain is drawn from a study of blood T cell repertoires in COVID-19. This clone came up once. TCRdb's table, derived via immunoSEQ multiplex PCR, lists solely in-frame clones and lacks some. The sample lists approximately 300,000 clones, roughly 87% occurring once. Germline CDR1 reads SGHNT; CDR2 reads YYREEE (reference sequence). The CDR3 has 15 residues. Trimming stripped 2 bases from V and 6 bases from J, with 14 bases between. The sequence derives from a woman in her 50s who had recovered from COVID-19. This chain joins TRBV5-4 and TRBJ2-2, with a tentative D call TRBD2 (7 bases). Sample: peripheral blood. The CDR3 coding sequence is TGTGCCAGCAGCTTTTTTGGGGGGGCTGCCGGGGAGCTGTTTTTT. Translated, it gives CASSFFGGAAGELFF.